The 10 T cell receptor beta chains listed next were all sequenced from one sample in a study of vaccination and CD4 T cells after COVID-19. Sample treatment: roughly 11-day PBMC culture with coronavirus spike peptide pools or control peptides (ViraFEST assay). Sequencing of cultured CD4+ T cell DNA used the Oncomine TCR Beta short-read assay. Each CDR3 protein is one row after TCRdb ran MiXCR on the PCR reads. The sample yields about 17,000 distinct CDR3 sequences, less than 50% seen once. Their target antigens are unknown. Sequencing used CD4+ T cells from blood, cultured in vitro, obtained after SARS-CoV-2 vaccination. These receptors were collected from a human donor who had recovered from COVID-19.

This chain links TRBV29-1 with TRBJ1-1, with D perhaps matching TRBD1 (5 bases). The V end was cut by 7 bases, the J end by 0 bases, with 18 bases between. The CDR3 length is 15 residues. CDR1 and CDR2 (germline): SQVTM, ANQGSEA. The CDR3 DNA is TGCAGCGCTGGGGACGGTCCTCAAATGAACACTGAAGCTTTCTTT. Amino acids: CSAGDGPQMNTEAFF.

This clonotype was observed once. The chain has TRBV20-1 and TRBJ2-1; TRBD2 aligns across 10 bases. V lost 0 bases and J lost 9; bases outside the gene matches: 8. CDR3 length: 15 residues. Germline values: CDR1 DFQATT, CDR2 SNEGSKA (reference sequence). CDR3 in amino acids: CSARDRVLAGVEQFF. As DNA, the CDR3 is TGCAGTGCTAGAGATAGGGTCCTAGCGGGAGTTGAGCAGTTCTTC.

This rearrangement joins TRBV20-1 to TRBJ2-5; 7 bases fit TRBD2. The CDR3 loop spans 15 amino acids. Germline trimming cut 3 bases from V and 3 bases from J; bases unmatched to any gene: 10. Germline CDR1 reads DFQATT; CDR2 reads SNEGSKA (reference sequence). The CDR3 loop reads CSASYPASGKETQYF. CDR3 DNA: TGCAGTGCTAGTTATCCGGCTAGCGGAAAAGAGACCCAGTACTTC.

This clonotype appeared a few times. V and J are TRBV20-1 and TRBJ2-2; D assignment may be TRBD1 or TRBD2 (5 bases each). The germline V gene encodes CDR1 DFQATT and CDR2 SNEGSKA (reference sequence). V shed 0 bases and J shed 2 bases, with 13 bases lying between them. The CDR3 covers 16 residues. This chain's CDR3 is CSARDPGTENTGELFF. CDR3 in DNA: TGCAGTGCTAGAGACCCCGGGACGGAAAACACCGGGGAGCTGTTTTTT.

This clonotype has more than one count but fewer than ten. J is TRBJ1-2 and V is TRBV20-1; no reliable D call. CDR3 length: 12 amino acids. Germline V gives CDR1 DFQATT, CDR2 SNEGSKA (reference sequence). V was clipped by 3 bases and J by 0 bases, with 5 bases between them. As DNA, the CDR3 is TGCAGTGCTAGCGTAGCTAACTATGGCTACACCTTC. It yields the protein CSASVANYGYTF.

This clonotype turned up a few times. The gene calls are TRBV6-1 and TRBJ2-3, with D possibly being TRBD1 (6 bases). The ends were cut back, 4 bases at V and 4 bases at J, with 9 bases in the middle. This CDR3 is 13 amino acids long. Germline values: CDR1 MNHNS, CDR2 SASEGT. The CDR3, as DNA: TGTGCCAGCAGTGTCAGGGGATCAGATACGCAGTATTTT. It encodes CASSVRGSDTQYF.

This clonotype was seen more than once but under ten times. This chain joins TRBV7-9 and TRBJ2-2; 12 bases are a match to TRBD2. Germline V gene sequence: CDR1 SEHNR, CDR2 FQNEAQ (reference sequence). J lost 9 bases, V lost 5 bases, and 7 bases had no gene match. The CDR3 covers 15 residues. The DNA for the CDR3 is TGTGCCAGCAGCGTGCTAGCGGGAGGGCCCCGGGAGCTGTTTTTT. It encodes CASSVLAGGPRELFF. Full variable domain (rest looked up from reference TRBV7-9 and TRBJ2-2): DTGVSQNPRHKITKRGQNVTFRCDPISEHNRLYWYRQTLGQGPEFLTYFQNEAQLEKSRLLSDRFSAERPKGSFSTLEIQRTEQGDSAMYLCASSVLAGGPRELFFGEGSRLTVL.

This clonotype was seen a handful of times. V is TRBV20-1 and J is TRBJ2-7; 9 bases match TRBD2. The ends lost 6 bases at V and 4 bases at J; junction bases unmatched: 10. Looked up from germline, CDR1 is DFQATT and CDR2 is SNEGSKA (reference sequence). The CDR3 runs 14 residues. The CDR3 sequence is CSAISGRGPYEQYF. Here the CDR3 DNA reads TGCAGTGCGATTAGCGGGAGAGGTCCATACGAGCAGTACTTC.

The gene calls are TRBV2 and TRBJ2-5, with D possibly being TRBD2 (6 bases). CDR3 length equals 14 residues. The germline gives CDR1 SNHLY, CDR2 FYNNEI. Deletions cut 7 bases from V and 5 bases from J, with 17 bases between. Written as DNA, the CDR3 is TGTGCCAGCAATGGGCGGGATTGGGCCGAGACCCAGTACTTC. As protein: CASNGRDWAETQYF.

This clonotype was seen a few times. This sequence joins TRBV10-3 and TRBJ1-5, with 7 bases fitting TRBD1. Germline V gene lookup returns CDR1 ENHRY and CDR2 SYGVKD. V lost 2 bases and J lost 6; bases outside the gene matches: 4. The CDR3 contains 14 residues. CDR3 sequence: CAISESDRVQPQHF. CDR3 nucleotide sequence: TGTGCCATCAGTGAGAGCGACAGGGTTCAGCCCCAGCATTTT.